This T cell receptor beta chain was found in a study of blood T cell repertoires in COVID-19. CDR1 is MDHEN, CDR2 SYDVKM, per germline. CDR3 length: 15 amino acids. Trimming took 3 bases from V and 5 from J, leaving 16 bases between them. Here immunoSEQ multiplex PCR was the method, and the copy in TCRdb shows in-frame clones only, minus some. Seen here are 87,000 or so clones, 90% observed once, and the top ten hold under 8.5%. Sequenced sample: peripheral blood. The sequence was obtained from a man between 18 and 29 years old with COVID-19, enrolled during active disease. The V call is TRBV28, the J call TRBJ1-2, with D unclear. CDR3 amino acids: CASSFRQRPIYGYTF. The CDR3 DNA reads as TGTGCCAGCAGTTTTCGTCAGCGCCCCATTTATGGCTACACCTTC.